The subject of this entry is one T cell receptor beta chain. Its specificity is not known. TCRdb recomputed calls from the 5' RACE reads with MiXCR, one row per CDR3 protein. The sample includes 550,000 to 700,000 distinct CDR3 sequences, about a sixth of them seen just once. The sample comes from a study of T-cell memory formation after mild COVID-19. Study findings and constraints: Pre-infection memory harbored some responding clones, suggesting cross-reactive memory joined. Whether day 37 second-wave clones are SARS-CoV-2-specific was not confirmed. Contracting CD4+ clones lay largely in CM and EM, with CD8+ ones residing in EMRA. Later expanders leaned toward CD4+, whereas clones contracting from day 15 to 85 were balanced CD4/CD8.

The V gene's germline CDR1 is SGDLS and CDR2 YYNGEE. The V and J ends lost 2 bases and 1 base respectively, with 15 bases between them. This CDR3 is 17 amino acids long. Sequencing was performed on PBMCs or a T cell subset sorted from them (not recorded which). This rearrangement joins TRBV9 to TRBJ2-2; TRBD2 might be the D (6 bases). This TCR derives from an adult woman who had mild COVID-19 (a few samples of this study predate the infection). Cell type and time point are not known. The chain's CDR3 is CASSVMSGLGNTGELFF. CDR3 sequence (DNA): TGTGCCAGCAGCGTCATGTCGGGACTTGGGAACACCGGGGAGCTGTTTTTT.